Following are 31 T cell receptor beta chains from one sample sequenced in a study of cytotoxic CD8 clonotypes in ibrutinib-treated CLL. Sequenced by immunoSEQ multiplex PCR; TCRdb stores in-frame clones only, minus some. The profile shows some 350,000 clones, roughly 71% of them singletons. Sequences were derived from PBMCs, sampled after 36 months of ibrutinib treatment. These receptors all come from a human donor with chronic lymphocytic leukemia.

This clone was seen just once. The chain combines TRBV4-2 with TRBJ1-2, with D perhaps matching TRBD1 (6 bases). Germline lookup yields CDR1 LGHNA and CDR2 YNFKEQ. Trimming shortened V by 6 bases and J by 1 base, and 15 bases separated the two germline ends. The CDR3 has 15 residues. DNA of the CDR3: TGTGCCAGCAGGGGCCTTCAGGGGATTAACTATGGCTACACCTTC. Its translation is CASRGLQGINYGYTF.

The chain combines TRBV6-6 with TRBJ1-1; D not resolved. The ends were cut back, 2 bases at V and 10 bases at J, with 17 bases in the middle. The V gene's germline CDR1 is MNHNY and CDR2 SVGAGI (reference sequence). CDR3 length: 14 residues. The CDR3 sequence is CASSYLGGSFGAFF. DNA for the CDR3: TGTGCCAGCAGTTACCTTGGCGGTAGTTTCGGAGCTTTCTTT.

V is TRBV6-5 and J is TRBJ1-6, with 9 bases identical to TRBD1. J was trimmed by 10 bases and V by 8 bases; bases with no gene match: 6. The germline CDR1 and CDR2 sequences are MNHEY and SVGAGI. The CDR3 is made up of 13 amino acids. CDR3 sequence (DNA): TGTGCCAGCGGGGGACAGGGTGGATCACCCCTCCACTTT. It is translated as CASGGQGGSPLHF.

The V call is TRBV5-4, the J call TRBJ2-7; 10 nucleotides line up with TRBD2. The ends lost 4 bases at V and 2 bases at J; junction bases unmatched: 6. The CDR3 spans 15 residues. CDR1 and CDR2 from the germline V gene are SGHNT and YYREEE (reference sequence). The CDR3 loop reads CASSQGTSEAYEQYF. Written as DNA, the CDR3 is TGTGCCAGCAGCCAAGGGACTAGCGAGGCCTACGAGCAGTACTTC.

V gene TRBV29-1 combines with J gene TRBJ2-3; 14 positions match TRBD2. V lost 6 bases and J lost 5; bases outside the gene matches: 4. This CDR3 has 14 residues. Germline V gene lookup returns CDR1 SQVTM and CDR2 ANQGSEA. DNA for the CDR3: TGCAGCGTCGGACTAGCGGGAGGTGGAGATACGCAGTATTTT. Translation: CSVGLAGGGDTQYF.

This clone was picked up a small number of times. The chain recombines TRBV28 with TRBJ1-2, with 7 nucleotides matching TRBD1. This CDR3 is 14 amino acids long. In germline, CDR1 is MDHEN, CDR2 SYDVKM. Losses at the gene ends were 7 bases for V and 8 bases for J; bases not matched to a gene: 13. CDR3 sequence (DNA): TGTGCCAGCACCCAGACAGGGTTTGCAGGCGGCTACACCTTC. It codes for CASTQTGFAGGYTF.

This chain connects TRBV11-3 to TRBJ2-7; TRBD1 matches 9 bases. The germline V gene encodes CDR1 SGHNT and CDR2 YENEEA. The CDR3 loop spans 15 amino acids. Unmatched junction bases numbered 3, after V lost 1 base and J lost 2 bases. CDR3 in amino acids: CASSLGGTGTYEQYF. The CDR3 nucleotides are TGTGCCAGCAGCTTAGGAGGGACAGGGACCTACGAGCAGTACTTC.

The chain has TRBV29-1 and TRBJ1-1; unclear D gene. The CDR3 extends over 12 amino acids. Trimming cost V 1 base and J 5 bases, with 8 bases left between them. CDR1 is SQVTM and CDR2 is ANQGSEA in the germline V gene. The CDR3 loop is CSVEGPITEAFF. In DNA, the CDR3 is TGCAGCGTTGAAGGACCAATAACTGAAGCTTTCTTT.

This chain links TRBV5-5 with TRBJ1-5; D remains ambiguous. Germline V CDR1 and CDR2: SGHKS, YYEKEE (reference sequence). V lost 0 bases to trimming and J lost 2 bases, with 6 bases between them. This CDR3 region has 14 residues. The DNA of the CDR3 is TGTGCCAGCAGCTTGGGTCCGGGCAATCAGCCCCAGCATTTT. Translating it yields CASSLGPGNQPQHF.

The CDR3 sequence: CASSFSLRGQGEVYEQYF. As DNA, the CDR3 is TGTGCCAGCAGCTTTAGCCTAAGGGGACAGGGTGAGGTCTACGAGCAGTACTTC. This chain uses TRBV7-9 with TRBJ2-7, with 9 nucleotides matching TRBD1. Germline loops: CDR1 SEHNR, CDR2 FQNEAQ (reference sequence). This CDR3 has 18 amino acids. Trimming at V came to 3 bases and at J to 3 bases, leaving 15 bases not matched to a gene.

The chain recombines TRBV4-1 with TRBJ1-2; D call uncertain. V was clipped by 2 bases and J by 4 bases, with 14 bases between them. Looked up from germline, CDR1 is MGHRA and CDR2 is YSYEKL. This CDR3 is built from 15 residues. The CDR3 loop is CASSQLSGRPYGYTF. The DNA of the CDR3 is TGCGCCAGCAGCCAATTATCGGGAAGGCCCTATGGCTACACCTTC.

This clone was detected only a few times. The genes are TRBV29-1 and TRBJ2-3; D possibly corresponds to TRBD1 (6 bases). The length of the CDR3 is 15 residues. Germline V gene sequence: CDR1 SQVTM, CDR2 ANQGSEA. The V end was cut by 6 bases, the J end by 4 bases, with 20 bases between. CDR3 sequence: CSVNRVGGRADTQYF. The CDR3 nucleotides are TGCAGCGTAAACAGGGTCGGAGGACGGGCAGATACGCAGTATTTT.

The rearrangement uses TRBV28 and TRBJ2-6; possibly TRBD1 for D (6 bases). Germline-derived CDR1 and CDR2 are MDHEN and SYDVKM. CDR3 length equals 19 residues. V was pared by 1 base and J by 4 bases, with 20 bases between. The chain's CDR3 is CASSLFPPHTGSGANVLTF. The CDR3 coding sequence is TGTGCCAGCAGTTTATTTCCTCCCCACACAGGGTCCGGGGCCAACGTCCTGACTTTC.

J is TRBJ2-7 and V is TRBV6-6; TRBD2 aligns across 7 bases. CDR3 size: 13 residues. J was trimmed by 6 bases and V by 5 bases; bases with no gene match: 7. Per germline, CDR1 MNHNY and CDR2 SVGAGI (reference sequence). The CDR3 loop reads CASSPRLAGEQYF. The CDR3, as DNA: TGTGCCAGCAGTCCACGACTAGCTGGCGAGCAGTACTTC.

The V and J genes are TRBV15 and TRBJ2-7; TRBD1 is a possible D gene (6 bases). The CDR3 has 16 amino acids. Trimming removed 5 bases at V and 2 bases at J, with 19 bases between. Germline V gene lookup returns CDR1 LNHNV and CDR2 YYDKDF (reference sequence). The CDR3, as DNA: TGTGCCACCAGCCCTAGGACAGCAGGCATTCCCTACGAGCAGTACTTC. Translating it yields CATSPRTAGIPYEQYF.

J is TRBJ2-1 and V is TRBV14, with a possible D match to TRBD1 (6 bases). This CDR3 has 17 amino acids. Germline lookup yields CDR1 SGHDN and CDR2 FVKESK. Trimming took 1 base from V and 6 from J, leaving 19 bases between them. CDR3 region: CASSQGVFRGYVNEQFF. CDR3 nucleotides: TGTGCCAGCAGCCAAGGGGTCTTCAGGGGATATGTCAATGAGCAGTTCTTC.

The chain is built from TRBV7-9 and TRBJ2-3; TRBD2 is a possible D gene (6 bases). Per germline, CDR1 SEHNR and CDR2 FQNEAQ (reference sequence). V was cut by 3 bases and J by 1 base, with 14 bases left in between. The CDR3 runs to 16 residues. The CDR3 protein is CASSLTGEVGTDTQYF. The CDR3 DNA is TGTGCCAGCAGCTTGACGGGGGAAGTGGGCACAGATACGCAGTATTTT.

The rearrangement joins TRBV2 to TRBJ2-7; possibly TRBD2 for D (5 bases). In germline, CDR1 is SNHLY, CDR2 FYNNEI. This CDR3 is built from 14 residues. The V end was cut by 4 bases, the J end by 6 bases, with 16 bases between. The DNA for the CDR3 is TGTGCCAGCAGTGTGCCGGGGTCCCCACGCGAGCAGTACTTC. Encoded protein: CASSVPGSPREQYF.

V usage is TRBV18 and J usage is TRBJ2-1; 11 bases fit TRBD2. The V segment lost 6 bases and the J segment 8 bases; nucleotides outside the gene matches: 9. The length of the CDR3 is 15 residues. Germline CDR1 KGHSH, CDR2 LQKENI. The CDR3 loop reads CASSALAGGLYEQFF. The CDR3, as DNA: TGTGCCAGCTCGGCTTTAGCGGGAGGGCTCTATGAGCAGTTCTTC.

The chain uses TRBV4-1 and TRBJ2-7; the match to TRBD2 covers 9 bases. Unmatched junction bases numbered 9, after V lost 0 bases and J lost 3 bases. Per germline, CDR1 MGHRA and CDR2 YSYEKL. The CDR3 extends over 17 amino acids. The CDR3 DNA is TGCGCCAGCAGCCAAGAGGGGCTAGCGGGGATTTTCTACGAGCAGTACTTC. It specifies CASSQEGLAGIFYEQYF.

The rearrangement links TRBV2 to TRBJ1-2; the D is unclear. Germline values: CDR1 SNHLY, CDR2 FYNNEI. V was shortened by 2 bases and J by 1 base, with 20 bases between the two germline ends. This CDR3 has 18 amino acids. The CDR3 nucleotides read TGTGCCAGCAGTGAAAGTAAGGTCGGCCTAGGGCTTAACTATGGCTACACCTTC. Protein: CASSESKVGLGLNYGYTF.

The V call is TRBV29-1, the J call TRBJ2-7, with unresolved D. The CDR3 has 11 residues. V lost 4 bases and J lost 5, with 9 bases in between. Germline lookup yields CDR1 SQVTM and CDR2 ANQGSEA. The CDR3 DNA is TGCAGCGTTGTTCAACCCCACGAGCAGTACTTC. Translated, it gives CSVVQPHEQYF.

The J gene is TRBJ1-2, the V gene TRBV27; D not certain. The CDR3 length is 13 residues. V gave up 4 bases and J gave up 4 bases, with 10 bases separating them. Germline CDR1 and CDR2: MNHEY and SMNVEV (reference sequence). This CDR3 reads CASSSPGFYGYTF. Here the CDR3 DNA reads TGTGCCAGCAGTTCCCCAGGTTTCTATGGCTACACCTTC.

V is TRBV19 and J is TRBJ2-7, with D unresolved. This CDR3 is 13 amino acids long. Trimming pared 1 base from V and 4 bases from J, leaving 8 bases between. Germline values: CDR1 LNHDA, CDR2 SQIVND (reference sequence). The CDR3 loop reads CASSIVPGYEQYF. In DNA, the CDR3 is TGTGCCAGTAGTATAGTTCCCGGATACGAGCAGTACTTC.

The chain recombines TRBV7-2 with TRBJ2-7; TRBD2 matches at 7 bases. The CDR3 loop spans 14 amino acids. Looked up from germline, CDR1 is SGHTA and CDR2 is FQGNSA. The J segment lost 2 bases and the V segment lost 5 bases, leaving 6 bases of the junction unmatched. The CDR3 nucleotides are TGTGCCAGCAGCATCGGACTAGACACCTACGAGCAGTACTTC. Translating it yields CASSIGLDTYEQYF.

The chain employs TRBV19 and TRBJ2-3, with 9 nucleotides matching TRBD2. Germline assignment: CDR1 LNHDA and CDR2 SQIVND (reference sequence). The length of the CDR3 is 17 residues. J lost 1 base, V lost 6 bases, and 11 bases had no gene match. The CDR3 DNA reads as TGTGCCAGTAGGGGGAGCGGGGGGTATTTGGGCACAGATACGCAGTATTTT. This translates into CASRGSGGYLGTDTQYF.

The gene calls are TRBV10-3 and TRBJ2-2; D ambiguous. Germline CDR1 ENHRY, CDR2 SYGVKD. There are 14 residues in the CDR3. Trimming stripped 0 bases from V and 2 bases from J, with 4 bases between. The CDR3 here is CAISESFNTGELFF. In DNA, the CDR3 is TGTGCCATCAGTGAGTCGTTTAACACCGGGGAGCTGTTTTTT.

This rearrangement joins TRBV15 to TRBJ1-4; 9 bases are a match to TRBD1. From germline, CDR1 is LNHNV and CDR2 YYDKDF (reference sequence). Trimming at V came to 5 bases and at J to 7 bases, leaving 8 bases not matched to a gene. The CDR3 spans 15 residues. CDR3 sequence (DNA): TGTGCCACCAGCGTATACAGGGGGCTAGGTGAAAAACTGTTTTTT. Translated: CATSVYRGLGEKLFF.

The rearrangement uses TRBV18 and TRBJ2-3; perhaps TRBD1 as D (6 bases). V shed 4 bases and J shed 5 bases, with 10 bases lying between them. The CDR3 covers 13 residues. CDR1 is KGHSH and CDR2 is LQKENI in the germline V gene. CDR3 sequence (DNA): TGTGCCAGCTCACGAACAGGGAAAGATACGCAGTATTTT. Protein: CASSRTGKDTQYF.

The CDR3: CASSPGDRGYQETQYF. CDR3 DNA: TGTGCCAGCAGCCCGGGGGACAGGGGGTACCAAGAGACCCAGTACTTC. The chain recombines TRBV7-2 with TRBJ2-5; 11 nucleotides align to TRBD1. The CDR3 extends over 16 amino acids. Germline V gene sequence: CDR1 SGHTA, CDR2 FQGNSA. The junction had 5 bases not matched to a gene; V was cut back by 5 bases and J by 0 bases.

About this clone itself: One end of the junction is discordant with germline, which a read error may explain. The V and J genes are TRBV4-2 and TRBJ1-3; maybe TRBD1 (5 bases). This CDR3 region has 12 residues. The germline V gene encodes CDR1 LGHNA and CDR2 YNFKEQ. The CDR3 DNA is TGTGCCACCCGGGGCCAGTGGGAAGACCACTACTTT. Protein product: CATRGQWEDHYF.